The 30 T cell receptor beta chains below all came from one sample that was sequenced in a study of blood T cell repertoires in COVID-19. Using immunoSEQ multiplex PCR, the repertoire was profiled, and TCRdb retains in-frame clones only, with some absent. Of about 180,000 clones listed, roughly nine tenths are singletons. Sequenced: PBMCs or T cells enriched from blood (not recorded which). The source of these receptors is a woman in her 40s with acute COVID-19.

The gene calls are TRBV7-2 and TRBJ2-3; 9 bases align to TRBD2. Germline assignment: CDR1 SGHTA and CDR2 FQGNSA. The CDR3 totals 17 residues. The junction had 12 bases not matched to a gene; V was cut back by 4 bases and J by 4 bases. CDR3 sequence reads: CASSWGGSGSWADTQYF. In DNA, the CDR3 is TGTGCCAGCAGCTGGGGGGGTAGCGGGAGTTGGGCAGATACGCAGTATTTT.

The chain links TRBV12-5 to TRBJ2-5, with 9 bases lining up with TRBD1. Losses at the gene ends were 0 bases for V and 4 bases for J; bases not matched to a gene: 0. The germline CDR1 and CDR2 sequences are LGHNT and FRNRAP. The CDR3 has 14 amino acids. CDR3 sequence reads: CASGLVQGAETQYF. The DNA of the CDR3 is TGTGCTAGTGGTTTGGTACAGGGGGCAGAGACCCAGTACTTC. Full variable domain (remainder filled in from reference TRBV12-5 and TRBJ2-5): DARVTQTPRHKVTEMGQEVTMRCQPILGHNTVFWYRQTMMQGLELLAYFRNRAPLDDSGMPKDRFSAEMPDATLATLKIQPSEPRDSAVYFCASGLVQGAETQYFGPGTRLLVL.

The chain employs TRBV4-1 and TRBJ1-6; D is undetermined. From germline, CDR1 is MGHRA and CDR2 YSYEKL. CDR3 length equals 17 residues. Trimming stripped 0 bases from V and 2 bases from J, with 11 bases between. The CDR3 DNA is TGCGCCAGCAGCCAAGAACAAGGCAGCGCCTATAATTCACCCCTCCACTTT. As protein: CASSQEQGSAYNSPLHF.

V gene TRBV5-1 combines with J gene TRBJ1-6, with D possibly TRBD1 on 6 matching bases. The CDR3 contains 15 residues. Trimming pared 0 bases from V and 10 bases from J, leaving 14 bases between. The V gene's germline CDR1 is SGHRS and CDR2 YFSETQ. In DNA form, the CDR3 reads TGCGCCAGCAGCTTGGGGGCAGGGGTGACCTCACCCCTCCACTTT. Its translation is CASSLGAGVTSPLHF. Together with reference TRBV5-1 and TRBJ1-6, the CDR3 gives the full variable domain: KAGVTQTPRYLIKTRGQQVTLSCSPISGHRSVSWYQQTPGQGLQFLFEYFSETQRNKGNFPGRFSGRQFSNSRSEMNVSTLELGDSALYLCASSLGAGVTSPLHFGNGTRLTVT.

The chain uses TRBV11-2 and TRBJ1-2; the D is unclear. This CDR3 is 16 amino acids long. V was pared by 5 bases and J by 0 bases, with 16 bases between. The germline gives CDR1 SGHAT, CDR2 FQNNGV. DNA for the CDR3: TGTGCCAGCAGCAAACGGTTGGAGGAAACTAACTATGGCTACACCTTC. Protein sequence: CASSKRLEETNYGYTF.

This chain connects TRBV5-4 to TRBJ2-7; 8 nucleotides align to TRBD2. The CDR3 has 14 residues. J lost 6 bases, V lost 0 bases, and 5 bases had no gene match. Germline loops: CDR1 SGHNT, CDR2 YYREEE (reference sequence). CDR3 nucleotides: TGTGCCAGCAGCTTGGACGGGAGGGCCCCCGAGCAGTACTTC. Amino acids: CASSLDGRAPEQYF.

This chain connects TRBV7-3 to TRBJ1-1; 11 nucleotides match TRBD1. The CDR3 has 14 residues. V shed 2 bases, J shed 6 bases, and the junction held 2 bases outside the gene matches. The germline V gene has CDR1 SGHTA and CDR2 FQGTGA. This CDR3 reads CASSLGQGAAEAFF. The DNA for the CDR3 is TGTGCCAGCAGCTTAGGACAGGGGGCGGCTGAAGCTTTCTTT.

This clone appeared a few times. J is TRBJ2-2 and V is TRBV11-3; 8 bases line up with TRBD1. The CDR3 runs to 15 residues. V was pared by 9 bases and J by 7 bases, with 13 bases of the junction left unmatched. Per germline, CDR1 SGHNT and CDR2 YENEEA. Here the CDR3 DNA reads TGTGCCAGTGCTCACGACAGGGGTACTCGCGGGGAGCTGTTTTTT. Translated, it gives CASAHDRGTRGELFF.

This clone is a singleton in its sample. The chain has TRBV5-8 and TRBJ2-3, with 7 bases lining up with TRBD2. This CDR3 is built from 18 residues. Unmatched junction bases numbered 18, after V lost 5 bases and J lost 3 bases. CDR1 and CDR2 from the germline V gene are SGHTS and YDEGEE. The CDR3 DNA is TGTGCCAGCAGTCCGGGTTCGATTGTGGCTAGCGGAACAGATACGCAGTATTTT. Amino acid sequence: CASSPGSIVASGTDTQYF.

The chain has TRBV7-2 and TRBJ2-4; D unresolved. This CDR3 has 14 amino acids. In germline, CDR1 is SGHTA, CDR2 FQGNSA. The V end was cut by 3 bases, the J end by 0 bases, with 6 bases between. The CDR3 nucleotides are TGTGCCAGCAGCTTGGCCCTAGCCAAAAACATTCAGTACTTC. It codes for CASSLALAKNIQYF.

This chain joins TRBV6-5 and TRBJ1-6; D unresolved. Germline V lookup: CDR1 MNHEY, CDR2 SVGAGI. There are 13 residues in the CDR3. Trimming cost V 6 bases and J 9 bases, with 12 bases left between them. This CDR3 is CASSYTLFSPLHF. The DNA of the CDR3 is TGTGCCAGCAGCTACACCCTATTTTCACCCCTCCACTTT.

The J gene is TRBJ2-7, the V gene TRBV30, with 9 nucleotides matching TRBD2. V dropped 0 bases and J dropped 2; count of bases not matched to a gene: 5. CDR1 is GTSNPN, CDR2 SVGIG, per germline (reference sequence). The CDR3 extends over 15 amino acids. CDR3 protein: CAWSVLTSGTYEQYF. The CDR3, as DNA: TGTGCCTGGAGTGTATTGACTAGCGGTACCTACGAGCAGTACTTC.

CDR3: CASSLSGQGHNEQFF. In nucleotides, the CDR3 is TGTGCCAGCAGCTTGTCTGGACAGGGTCACAATGAGCAGTTCTTC. This chain joins TRBV5-5 and TRBJ2-1, with 8 positions matching TRBD1. This CDR3 region has 15 residues. CDR1 and CDR2 (germline): SGHKS, YYEKEE (reference sequence). Trimming at V came to 1 base and at J to 5 bases, leaving 5 bases not matched to a gene.

The CDR3 bases are TGCGCCAGCAGCCCGAGTATGGCCTACGAGCAGTACTTC. Translating it yields CASSPSMAYEQYF. The chain joins TRBV5-1 to TRBJ2-7; the D is unclear. This CDR3 contains 13 residues. CDR1 SGHRS and CDR2 YFSETQ come from the germline V gene. V lost 4 bases and J 2 bases, leaving 10 bases between the germline ends.

This chain joins TRBV18 and TRBJ1-2; D unresolved. Germline V gene data show CDR1 as KGHSH and CDR2 as LQKENI. Trimming took off 1 base at V and 3 bases at J, with 12 bases between the two ends. The CDR3 has 15 residues. This CDR3 reads CASSPQGGGDYGYTF. In DNA, the CDR3 is TGTGCCAGCTCACCACAGGGAGGAGGCGACTATGGCTACACCTTC.

This chain uses TRBV7-9 with TRBJ2-5, with TRBD1 as a possible D gene (6 bases). The CDR3 is 13 amino acids. Germline CDR1 SEHNR, CDR2 FQNEAQ (reference sequence). Trimming removed 6 bases at V and 4 bases at J, with 12 bases between. CDR3 coding DNA: TGTGCCAGCAGGATACAGGGTGGAGAGACCCAGTACTTC. Amino acids: CASRIQGGETQYF.

The V call is TRBV19, the J call TRBJ1-4; 10 nucleotides align to TRBD1. With V trimmed by 5 bases and J by 7 bases, 10 bases remained unmatched. Germline V gene lookup returns CDR1 LNHDA and CDR2 SQIVND (reference sequence). The CDR3 extends over 16 amino acids. CDR3 region: CASSGQKTGGTEKLFF. The CDR3 DNA is TGTGCCAGTAGTGGACAAAAGACAGGGGGCACTGAAAAACTGTTTTTT.

The chain couples TRBV11-3 to TRBJ1-2; a possible D gene is TRBD1 (6 bases). The ends were cut back, 3 bases at V and 8 bases at J, with 13 bases in the middle. This CDR3 comprises 13 residues. Germline CDR1 is SGHNT and CDR2 is YENEEA. In DNA, the CDR3 is TGTGCCAGCAGCTTTGGGAGACAGGACGGCTACACCTTC. Translated, it gives CASSFGRQDGYTF.

The rearrangement links TRBV9 to TRBJ2-7; D not resolved. Deletions cut 0 bases from V and 10 bases from J, with 14 bases between. The germline V gene has CDR1 SGDLS and CDR2 YYNGEE. The CDR3 runs to 13 residues. DNA of the CDR3: TGTGCCAGCAGCGTAGATGATGGGCTACGTCAGTACTTC. Residues: CASSVDDGLRQYF. Using reference TRBV9 and TRBJ2-7 for the parts outside the CDR3, the full variable domain is DSGVTQTPKHLITATGQRVTLRCSPRSGDLSVYWYQQSLDQGLQFLIQYYNGEERAKGNILERFSAQQFPDLHSELNLSSLELGDSALYFCASSVDDGLRQYFGPGTRLTVT.

This clone came up a few times. The rearrangement links TRBV28 to TRBJ2-7, with TRBD1 matching over 8 bases. The CDR3 has 15 amino acids. Germline loops: CDR1 MDHEN, CDR2 SYDVKM. V lost 6 bases to trimming and J lost 6 bases; unmatched junction nucleotides: 13. The CDR3, as DNA: TGTGCCAGCAGCGCACCCCGACAGGGGCCGCTCGAGCAGTACTTC. Encoded protein: CASSAPRQGPLEQYF. The full variable domain, rest sourced from reference TRBV28 and TRBJ2-7, is DVKVTQSSRYLVKRTGEKVFLECVQDMDHENMFWYRQDPGLGLRLIYFSYDVKMKEKGDIPEGYSVSREKKERFSLILESASTNQTSMYLCASSAPRQGPLEQYFGPGTRLTVT.

The V call is TRBV28, the J call TRBJ1-1, with a tentative D call TRBD1 (5 bases). V was cut by 5 bases and J by 4 bases, with 11 bases left in between. CDR3 length: 13 amino acids. The germline gives CDR1 MDHEN, CDR2 SYDVKM. The CDR3 is CASSQGVGTEAFF. DNA of the CDR3: TGTGCCAGCAGTCAAGGGGTTGGCACTGAAGCTTTCTTT.

The chain links TRBV28 to TRBJ1-4; D not resolved. Per the germline V gene, CDR1 is MDHEN and CDR2 is SYDVKM. CDR3 length: 16 residues. V gave up 5 bases and J gave up 3 bases, with 16 bases separating them. This CDR3 reads CASSPTLEGANEKLFF. Here the CDR3 DNA reads TGTGCCAGCAGTCCAACGCTGGAGGGAGCTAATGAAAAACTGTTTTTT.

The V call is TRBV5-1, the J call TRBJ1-3; no definite D call. Germline values: CDR1 SGHRS, CDR2 YFSETQ. V was trimmed by 4 bases and J by 0 bases, leaving 14 bases between them. The length of the CDR3 is 16 residues. The CDR3 DNA reads as TGCGCCAGCAGCCCGCGGGATCTTTACTCTGGAAACACCATATATTTT. Translated: CASSPRDLYSGNTIYF.

The chain is built from TRBV5-4 and TRBJ2-7; 8 bases agree with TRBD1. This CDR3 region has 14 residues. CDR1 is SGHNT and CDR2 is YYREEE in the germline V gene (reference sequence). V was clipped by 3 bases and J by 4 bases; unmatched bases: 6. The CDR3: CASSSAGGRYEQYF. The CDR3 DNA follows: TGTGCCAGCAGCTCGGCAGGGGGCCGGTACGAGCAGTACTTC.

This clone occurred many times. This chain connects TRBV7-2 to TRBJ2-1; the D is unclear. The CDR3 covers 13 residues. Trimming took 7 bases from V and 8 from J, leaving 15 bases between them. The germline CDR1 and CDR2 sequences are SGHTA and FQGNSA. Here the CDR3 reads CASTGPARDEQFF. CDR3 sequence (DNA): TGTGCCAGCACCGGCCCGGCCCGGGATGAGCAGTTCTTC.

This clone was seen a single time. This chain uses TRBV12-3 or TRBV12-4 with TRBJ1-1, with TRBD1 as a possible D gene (6 bases). This CDR3 is built from 12 residues. Trimming pared 7 bases from V and 7 bases from J, leaving 13 bases between. The CDR3 here is CASIGGGGEAFF. As DNA, the CDR3 is TGTGCCAGCATTGGGGGCGGGGGTGAAGCTTTCTTT.

This clone was seen just once. This chain uses TRBV29-1 with TRBJ2-1, with D unclear. Germline-derived CDR1 and CDR2 are SQVTM and ANQGSEA. V was pared by 1 base and J by 4 bases, with 5 bases between. There are 12 residues in the CDR3. DNA for the CDR3: TGCAGCGTTGAAGGCCGGTACAATGAGCAGTTCTTC. Amino acid sequence: CSVEGRYNEQFF.

CDR3 nucleotide sequence: TGTGCCAGCAGCTGGACCGACAGCTATGGCTACACCTTC. Residues: CASSWTDSYGYTF. The chain recombines TRBV5-5 with TRBJ1-2; a weak D match, TRBD1 (5 bases). The CDR3 spans 13 residues. The V end was cut by 3 bases, the J end by 4 bases, with 10 bases between. Germline CDR1 and CDR2: SGHKS and YYEKEE (reference sequence).

The chain couples TRBV19 to TRBJ1-4; D not certain. Germline V gene data show CDR1 as LNHDA and CDR2 as SQIVND (reference sequence). This CDR3 has 15 residues. V gave up 5 bases and J gave up 6 bases, with 16 bases separating them. CDR3 residues: CASSVTTSGYEKLFF. Written as DNA, the CDR3 is TGTGCCAGTAGTGTAACTACCTCCGGGTATGAAAAACTGTTTTTT.

The J gene is TRBJ2-5, the V gene TRBV10-1; 10 bases line up with TRBD1. The CDR3 totals 16 residues. The junction had 6 bases not matched to a gene; V was cut back by 4 bases and J by 1 base. Germline assignment: CDR1 WNHNN and CDR2 SYGVQD (reference sequence). CDR3 sequence: CASSARRTGGQETQYF. In nucleotides, the CDR3 is TGCGCCAGCAGTGCTCGCCGGACAGGGGGCCAAGAGACCCAGTACTTC.